This T cell receptor beta chain was captured in a study of beta chain features in type 1 diabetes. About the study: Across the samples, about 110,000,000 sorted cells were examined in total. General study points: Cells that show high TCR expression could be over-represented by cDNA sequencing. TCRB CDR3 length was moderately but significantly reduced in all four CD4+ subsets of Type 1 diabetes patients.

J was trimmed by 4 bases and V by 6 bases; bases with no gene match: 7. The CDR3 runs 14 residues. Germline V gene lookup returns CDR1 SGHTA and CDR2 FQGNSA. This clone was observed a handful of times. The antigen is undetermined. Expressed TCRB transcripts were sequenced after all isolated RNA was converted to cDNA. Approximately 3.5 million reads per sample on average were obtained from naive, central memory and regulatory T cell samples. The repertoire was sequenced with immunoSEQ multiplex PCR; TCRdb's copy has only in-frame clones and lacks some. The table has about 220,000 clones, about a tenth seen once.

This TCR derives from a man between 18 and 35 years old in good health. The genes are TRBV7-2 and TRBJ1-2; 8 nucleotides line up with TRBD1. Material: central memory CD4+ T cells from blood. The CDR3 DNA sequence: TGTGCCAGCAGGAAGACAGGGGAGGCCTATGGCTACACCTTC. It yields the protein CASRKTGEAYGYTF. Full variable domain (rest looked up from reference TRBV7-2 and TRBJ1-2): GAGVSQSPSNKVTEKGKDVELRCDPISGHTALYWYRQSLGQGLEFLIYFQGNSAPDKSGLPSDRFSAERTGGSVSTLTIQRTQQEDSAVYLCASRKTGEAYGYTFGSGTRLTVV.